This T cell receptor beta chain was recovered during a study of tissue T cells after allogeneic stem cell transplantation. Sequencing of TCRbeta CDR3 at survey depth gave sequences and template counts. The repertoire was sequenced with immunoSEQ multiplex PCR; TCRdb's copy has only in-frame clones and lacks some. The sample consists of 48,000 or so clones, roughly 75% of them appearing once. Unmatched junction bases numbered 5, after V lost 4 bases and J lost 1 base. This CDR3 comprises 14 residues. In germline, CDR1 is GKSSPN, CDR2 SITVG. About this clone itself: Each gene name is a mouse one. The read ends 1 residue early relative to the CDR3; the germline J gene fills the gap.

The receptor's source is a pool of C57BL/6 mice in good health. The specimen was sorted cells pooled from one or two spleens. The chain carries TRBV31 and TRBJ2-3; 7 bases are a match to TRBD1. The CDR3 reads CAWTGTVGAETLYF. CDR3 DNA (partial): TGTGCCTGGACCGGGACAGTGGGTGCAGAAACGCTGTAT.